This TCR beta chain was obtained from a study of cytomegalovirus exposure and HLA in healthy donors. Findings and caveats of the study: Compared with the roughly 670-donor mean, an Asian-associated ancestry cluster reportedly had fewer N-insertions, according to a later analysis. As was reported, the HLA-A and HLA-B alleles of most subjects were accurately predicted from TCR beta sequences. The study labeled 170 or so TCR beta chains cytomegalovirus-associated.

V was clipped by 5 bases and J by 2 bases; unmatched bases: 5. CDR3 length: 14 amino acids. Per germline, CDR1 SEHNR and CDR2 FQNEAQ (reference sequence). As for this clone: No antigen is known for it.

The PCR employed 60 Vbeta primers together with 13 Jbeta primers. Per the original methods: In a later analysis, of around 83 million unique beta chains, about 12 million appeared in at least two donors. Profiled with immunoSEQ multiplex PCR; TCRdb holds only in-frame clones, not every one. V and J calls and clone size are given by that table; D and trimming were obtained from the DNA. The sample shows roughly 200,000 clones, approximately 86% of them seen only once. The receptor comes from a boy younger than 10 in good health and CMV-seronegative. This chain uses TRBV7-9 with TRBJ1-2; 7 bases map to TRBD1. Sample: PBMCs. The CDR3 region has the DNA TGTGCCAGCAGCCCGCAGGGGGGAAACTATGGCTACACCTTC. It codes for CASSPQGGNYGYTF. The full variable domain, rest sourced from reference TRBV7-9 and TRBJ1-2, is DTGVSQNPRHKITKRGQNVTFRCDPISEHNRLYWYRQTLGQGPEFLTYFQNEAQLEKSRLLSDRFSAERPKGSFSTLEIQRTEQGDSAMYLCASSPQGGNYGYTFGSGTRLTVV.